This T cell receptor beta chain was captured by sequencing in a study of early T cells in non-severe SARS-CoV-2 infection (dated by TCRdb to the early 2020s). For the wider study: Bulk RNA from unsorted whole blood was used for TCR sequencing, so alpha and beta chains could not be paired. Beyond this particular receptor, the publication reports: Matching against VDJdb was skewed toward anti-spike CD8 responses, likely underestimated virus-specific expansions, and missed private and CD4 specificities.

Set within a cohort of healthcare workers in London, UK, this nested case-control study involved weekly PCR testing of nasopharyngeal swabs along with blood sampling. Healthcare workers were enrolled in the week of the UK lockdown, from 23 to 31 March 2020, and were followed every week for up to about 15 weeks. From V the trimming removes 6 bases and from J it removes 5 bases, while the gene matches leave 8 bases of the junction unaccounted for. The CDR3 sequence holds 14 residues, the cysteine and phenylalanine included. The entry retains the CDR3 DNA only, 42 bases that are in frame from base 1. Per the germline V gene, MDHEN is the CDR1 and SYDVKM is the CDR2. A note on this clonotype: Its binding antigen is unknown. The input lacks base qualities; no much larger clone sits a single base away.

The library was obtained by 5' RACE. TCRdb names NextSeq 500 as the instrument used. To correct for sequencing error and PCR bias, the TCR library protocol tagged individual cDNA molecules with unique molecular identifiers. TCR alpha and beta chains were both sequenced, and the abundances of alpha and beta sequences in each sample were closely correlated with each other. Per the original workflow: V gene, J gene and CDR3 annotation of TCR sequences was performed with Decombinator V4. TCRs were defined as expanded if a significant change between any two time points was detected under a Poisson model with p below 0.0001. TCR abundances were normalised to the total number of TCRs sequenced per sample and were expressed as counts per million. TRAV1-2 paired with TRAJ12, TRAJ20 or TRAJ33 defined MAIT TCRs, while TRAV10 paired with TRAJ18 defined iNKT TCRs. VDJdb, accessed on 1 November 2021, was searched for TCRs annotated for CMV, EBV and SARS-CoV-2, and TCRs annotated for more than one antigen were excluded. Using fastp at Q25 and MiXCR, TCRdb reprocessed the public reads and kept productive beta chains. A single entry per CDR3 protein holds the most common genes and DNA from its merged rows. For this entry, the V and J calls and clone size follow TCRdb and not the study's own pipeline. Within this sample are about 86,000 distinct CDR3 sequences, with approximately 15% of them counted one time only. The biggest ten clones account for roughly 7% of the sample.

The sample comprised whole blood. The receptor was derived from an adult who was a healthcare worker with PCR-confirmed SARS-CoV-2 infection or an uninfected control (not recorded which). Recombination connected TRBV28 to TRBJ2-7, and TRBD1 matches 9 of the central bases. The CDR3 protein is CASSRSRDRDEQYF. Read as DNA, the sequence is TGTGCCAGCAGCCGAAGCCGGGACAGGGACGAGCAGTACTTC.